Presented here are 26 T cell receptor beta chains from one specimen sequenced in a study of low-dose radiotherapy and immunotherapy resistance in tumors. First-strand cDNA used TRAV- and TRBV-specific primers, covering alpha and beta chains. TCR amplification ran 20 PCR cycles using constant-region and V-primer adapter primers. One entry per CDR3 protein, called by TCRdb with MiXCR from the reads. The profile shows about 30,000 distinct CDR3 sequences, around 54% of them singletons. The time point was: after trial treatment. Treatment reported: LDRT plus nivolumab, ipilimumab, low-dose cyclophosphamide and aspirin (RACIN trial). The sequencing used PBMCs, collected after low-dose radiotherapy plus immunotherapy. These receptors were taken from a male donor with gallbladder cancer.

The chain has TRBV28 and TRBJ2-3, with TRBD1 matching over 7 bases. The V segment lost 1 base and the J segment 5 bases; nucleotides outside the gene matches: 6. CDR1 and CDR2 from the germline V gene are MDHEN and SYDVKM. There are 15 residues in the CDR3. CDR3: CASSLFEGAGDTQYF. DNA for the CDR3: TGTGCCAGCAGTTTATTTGAGGGGGCGGGAGATACGCAGTATTTT.

This clonotype has ten or more counts. The chain carries TRBV5-1 and TRBJ2-5; TRBD1 matches at 7 bases. Germline CDR1 SGHRS, CDR2 YFSETQ. V was clipped by 4 bases and J by 0 bases; unmatched bases: 9. This CDR3 is built from 16 residues. CDR3: CASSVRGQTYQETQYF. The CDR3 DNA reads as TGCGCCAGCAGCGTAAGGGGACAGACGTACCAAGAGACCCAGTACTTC. Full variable domain (rest looked up from reference TRBV5-1 and TRBJ2-5): KAGVTQTPRYLIKTRGQQVTLSCSPISGHRSVSWYQQTPGQGLQFLFEYFSETQRNKGNFPGRFSGRQFSNSRSEMNVSTLELGDSALYLCASSVRGQTYQETQYFGPGTRLLVL.

The rearrangement joins TRBV2 to TRBJ2-7, with TRBD2 identical over 8 bases. Losses at the gene ends were 4 bases for V and 6 bases for J; bases not matched to a gene: 8. Germline loops: CDR1 SNHLY, CDR2 FYNNEI. The CDR3 extends over 14 amino acids. The CDR3 coding sequence is TGTGCCAGCAGTGTTCGTTCCCGGGGGGGCGAGCAGTACTTC. Translating it yields CASSVRSRGGEQYF.

The chain is built from TRBV5-4 and TRBJ2-5; D uncertain. Trimming cost V 5 bases and J 4 bases, with 12 bases left between them. CDR3 size: 13 residues. Germline V CDR1 and CDR2: SGHNT, YYREEE (reference sequence). This CDR3 reads CASSSGPVETQYF. Here the CDR3 DNA reads TGTGCCAGCAGTTCCGGTCCAGTAGAGACCCAGTACTTC.

This rearrangement joins TRBV5-1 to TRBJ2-2; D is ambiguous. Germline-derived CDR1 and CDR2 are SGHRS and YFSETQ. The CDR3 has 13 residues. Trimming cost V 1 base and J 4 bases, with 5 bases left between them. CDR3 residues: CASSLSVTGELFF. The CDR3 region has the DNA TGCGCCAGCAGCTTGTCAGTCACCGGGGAGCTGTTTTTT.

This chain uses TRBV3-1 with TRBJ2-3; the D call may be TRBD1 or TRBD2 (5 bases each). The CDR3 has 18 amino acids. V was cut by 4 bases and J by 1 base, with 21 bases left in between. Per germline, CDR1 LGHDT and CDR2 YNNKEL (reference sequence). The CDR3 sequence is CASSRQFPRVGRTDTQYF. Here the CDR3 DNA reads TGTGCCAGCAGCCGCCAGTTTCCGCGGGTGGGGCGCACAGATACGCAGTATTTT.

This clonotype was picked up many times. The rearrangement uses TRBV20-1 and TRBJ2-7; 7 nucleotides align to TRBD2. J was trimmed by 2 bases and V by 7 bases; bases with no gene match: 5. Per the germline V gene, CDR1 is DFQATT and CDR2 is SNEGSKA (reference sequence). CDR3 length: 12 amino acids. The DNA for the CDR3 is TGCAGTGGAGGAGGGAGGGCCTACGAGCAGTACTTC. Translating it yields CSGGGRAYEQYF.

This clonotype rates as medium-sized. The chain is built from TRBV5-5 and TRBJ2-5; the D gene is possibly TRBD1 (6 bases). The CDR3 is 16 amino acids. Germline-derived CDR1 and CDR2 are SGHKS and YYEKEE (reference sequence). The ends were cut back, 4 bases at V and 0 bases at J, with 16 bases in the middle. The DNA of the CDR3 is TGTGCCAGCAGCCTGATTGGGGGCGAGTACCAAGAGACCCAGTACTTC. Encoded protein: CASSLIGGEYQETQYF.

The chain couples TRBV11-1 to TRBJ2-1; D gene ambiguous. The CDR3 totals 15 residues. CDR1 is SGHAT and CDR2 is FQDESV in the germline V gene (reference sequence). The V end lost 1 base, the J end lost 2 bases, and 9 bases lay between the germline ends. The CDR3 nucleotides read TGTGCCAGCAGCTTAGGGCGGACCACCTACAATGAGCAGTTCTTC. This translates into CASSLGRTTYNEQFF.

This clonotype was found a few times. Given a far larger clone just one base away, this is likely a sequencing read error. The chain joins TRBV6-2 or TRBV6-3 to TRBJ2-7; D call uncertain. The V end was cut by 5 bases, the J end by 7 bases, with 30 bases between. Germline V lookup: CDR1 MNHEY, CDR2 SVGEGT. The CDR3 extends over 18 amino acids. The CDR3 nucleotides are TGTGCCAGCAGTGCTCCCTCGCTTGTGGCGAGGTCCTACAATGAGCAGTACTTC. Translating it yields CASSAPSLVARSYNEQYF.

In this sample, this clonotype is medium-sized. The chain combines TRBV7-9 with TRBJ2-7, with TRBD1 matching over 8 bases. The CDR3 spans 14 residues. CDR1 is SEHNR, CDR2 FQNEAQ, per germline (reference sequence). Trimming removed 5 bases from V and 3 bases from J; junction bases left unmatched: 6. The DNA for the CDR3 is TGTGCCAGCAGCCGACTGGACAGGGTCTACGAGCAGTACTTC. The encoded protein is CASSRLDRVYEQYF.

The V gene is TRBV5-3, the J gene TRBJ1-1, with 8 bases identical to TRBD1. TRBV5-3 is labeled an ORF, and its function is uncertain. The CDR3 has 14 residues. Losses at the gene ends were 8 bases for V and 4 bases for J; bases not matched to a gene: 10. The CDR3 DNA sequence: TGTGCCAGCAGCACTTCAGGGGGCTTCACTGAAGCTTTCTTT. It is translated as CASSTSGGFTEAFF.

This rearrangement joins TRBV28 to TRBJ2-5; 8 bases are a match to TRBD1. Germline V gene sequence: CDR1 MDHEN, CDR2 SYDVKM. With V trimmed by 4 bases and J by 7 bases, 17 bases remained unmatched. This CDR3 contains 17 residues. The CDR3: CASSSSSGTGRGGTQYF. Written as DNA, the CDR3 is TGTGCCAGCAGTTCGTCATCGGGGACAGGCCGCGGTGGGACCCAGTACTTC. The whole variable domain, filled in from reference TRBV28 and TRBJ2-5, reads DVKVTQSSRYLVKRTGEKVFLECVQDMDHENMFWYRQDPGLGLRLIYFSYDVKMKEKGDIPEGYSVSREKKERFSLILESASTNQTSMYLCASSSSSGTGRGGTQYFGPGTRLLVL.

This chain links TRBV5-6 with TRBJ2-1; D remains unclear. Germline values: CDR1 SGHDT, CDR2 YYEEEE. This CDR3 has 14 residues. With 5 bases removed from V and 1 base from J, the gap between germline ends came to 10 bases. The CDR3 coding sequence is TGTGCCAGCAGTCAGACCGGGTCCTACAATGAGCAGTTCTTC. This codes for CASSQTGSYNEQFF.

This chain connects TRBV20-1 to TRBJ1-6; D is perhaps TRBD1 (5 bases). The CDR3 consists of 14 residues. Trimming removed 1 base from V and 6 bases from J, with 10 bases in between. Germline V gene data show CDR1 as DFQATT and CDR2 as SNEGSKA (reference sequence). The CDR3 here is CSARGSQGNSPLHF. CDR3 bases: TGCAGTGCTAGAGGGAGCCAGGGTAATTCACCCCTCCACTTT.

The V and J genes are TRBV5-1 and TRBJ2-2, with a possible D match to TRBD1 (6 bases). Trimming cost V 0 bases and J 0 bases, with 12 bases left between them. CDR1 is SGHRS and CDR2 is YFSETQ in the germline V gene. The CDR3 sequence is 17 residues long. The CDR3 sequence is CASSLGMGQPNTGELFF. CDR3 in DNA: TGCGCCAGCAGCTTGGGCATGGGACAACCGAACACCGGGGAGCTGTTTTTT.

This clonotype was seen only once. V and J are TRBV6-2 or TRBV6-3 and TRBJ1-3, with D tentatively TRBD1 (5 bases). Germline values: CDR1 MNHEY, CDR2 SVGEGT. V was clipped by 6 bases and J by 2 bases, with 17 bases between them. The CDR3 contains 16 residues. The CDR3 loop reads CASSPRGGFAGNTIYF. CDR3 DNA: TGTGCCAGCAGCCCGCGGGGGGGATTCGCTGGAAACACCATATATTTT.

This clonotype was seen repeatedly, ten times or more. The chain joins TRBV7-9 to TRBJ2-5, with TRBD2 identical over 7 bases. The junction had 13 bases not matched to a gene; V was cut back by 5 bases and J by 4 bases. Germline V gene sequence: CDR1 SEHNR, CDR2 FQNEAQ (reference sequence). The CDR3 runs 16 residues. CDR3 loop: CASSEGLRSSSETQYF. Written as DNA, the CDR3 is TGTGCCAGCAGCGAGGGACTACGGTCCAGTTCAGAGACCCAGTACTTC.

The V call is TRBV7-3, the J call TRBJ1-6, with 7 nucleotides matching TRBD1. The germline V gene encodes CDR1 SGHTA and CDR2 FQGTGA. Unmatched junction bases numbered 10, after V lost 1 base and J lost 7 bases. This CDR3 is 17 amino acids long. CDR3 in amino acids: CASSLKGAGGGNSPLHF. The CDR3 coding sequence is TGTGCCAGCAGCTTAAAGGGGGCCGGTGGGGGGAATTCACCCCTCCACTTT. The full variable domain, rest sourced from reference TRBV7-3 and TRBJ1-6, is GAGVSQTPSNKVTEKGKYVELRCDPISGHTALYWYRQSLGQGPEFLIYFQGTGAADDSGLPNDRFFAVRPEGSVSTLKIQRTERGDSAVYLCASSLKGAGGGNSPLHFGNGTRLTVT.

This chain connects TRBV28 to TRBJ1-5; 7 bases are a match to TRBD1. The V gene end was trimmed by 8 bases and the J gene end by 6 bases; junction bases not matched to a gene: 4. The CDR3 totals 12 residues. The germline V gene encodes CDR1 MDHEN and CDR2 SYDVKM. DNA of the CDR3: TGTGCCAGCCAGGGGGTCGCTCAGCCCCAGCATTTT. It yields the protein CASQGVAQPQHF.

This rearrangement joins TRBV14 to TRBJ2-1; 7 nucleotides align to TRBD2. With 3 bases clipped from V and 6 bases from J, the junction kept 20 bases outside the gene matches. From germline, CDR1 is SGHDN and CDR2 FVKESK. This CDR3 spans 19 amino acids. CDR3 sequence: CASSQRVGGVMASLNEQFF. The CDR3 DNA follows: TGTGCCAGCAGCCAGAGAGTGGGGGGGGTTATGGCGTCTCTCAATGAGCAGTTCTTC.

Points on this clonotype: It differs at one base from a far larger clone, so likely a read error. The genes are TRBV9 and TRBJ2-1, with 13 bases fitting TRBD2. The CDR3 contains 16 residues. J was trimmed by 10 bases and V by 4 bases; bases with no gene match: 11. The germline V gene has CDR1 SGDLS and CDR2 YYNGEE. CDR3 bases: TGTGCCAGCAGCCCGTGGACTAGCGGGAGCTCCTACGAGCAGTTCTTC. Its protein product is CASSPWTSGSSYEQFF.

This clonotype appeared many times. This sequence joins TRBV20-1 and TRBJ2-1, with unresolved D. This CDR3 is built from 15 residues. Trimming removed 6 bases from V and 0 bases from J, with 15 bases in between. The V gene's germline CDR1 is DFQATT and CDR2 SNEGSKA (reference sequence). This CDR3 reads CSAPLVASSYNEQFF. The CDR3 DNA reads TGCAGTGCCCCCCTGGTGGCTTCCTCCTACAATGAGCAGTTCTTC.

This clonotype was detected many times. The chain employs TRBV20-1 and TRBJ2-3, with 8 bases matching TRBD1. CDR3 length: 15 residues. Per germline, CDR1 DFQATT and CDR2 SNEGSKA (reference sequence). The V gene end was trimmed by 5 bases and the J gene end by 8 bases; junction bases not matched to a gene: 15. The CDR3 here is CSAQDRVLAQGTQYF. CDR3 DNA: TGCAGTGCTCAGGACAGGGTCCTGGCCCAAGGTACGCAGTATTTT.

This chain uses TRBV5-1 with TRBJ2-2; 9 nucleotides match TRBD2. After removal of 5 bases from V and 4 bases from J, the junction contained 12 bases not matched to a gene. The CDR3 totals 17 residues. CDR1 and CDR2 from the germline V gene are SGHRS and YFSETQ. The CDR3: CASRFLPLAGSTGELFF. DNA of the CDR3: TGCGCCAGCAGATTCCTGCCTCTAGCGGGGAGCACCGGGGAGCTGTTTTTT.

This clonotype was recorded many times. The chain carries TRBV10-3 and TRBJ2-7, with D tentatively TRBD2 (7 bases). The CDR3 is made up of 14 amino acids. V gave up 6 bases and J gave up 0 bases, with 12 bases separating them. Germline CDR1 is ENHRY and CDR2 is SYGVKD. This chain's CDR3 is CAIREGGSSYEQYF. The CDR3 nucleotides are TGTGCCATCAGGGAGGGGGGGAGCTCCTACGAGCAGTACTTC.